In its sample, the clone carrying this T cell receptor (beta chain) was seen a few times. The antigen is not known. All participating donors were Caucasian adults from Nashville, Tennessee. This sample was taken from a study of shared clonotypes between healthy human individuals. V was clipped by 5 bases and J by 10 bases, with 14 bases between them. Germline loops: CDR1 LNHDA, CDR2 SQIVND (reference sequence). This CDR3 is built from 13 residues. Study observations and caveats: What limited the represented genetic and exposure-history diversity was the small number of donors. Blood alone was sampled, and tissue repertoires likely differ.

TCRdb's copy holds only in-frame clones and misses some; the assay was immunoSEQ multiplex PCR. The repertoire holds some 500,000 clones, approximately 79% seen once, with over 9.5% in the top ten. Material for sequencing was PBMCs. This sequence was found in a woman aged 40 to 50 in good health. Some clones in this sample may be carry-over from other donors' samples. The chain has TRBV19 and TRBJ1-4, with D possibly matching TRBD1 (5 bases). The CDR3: CASSPYRSGKLFF. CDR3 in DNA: TGTGCCAGTAGTCCATACAGGAGCGGAAAACTGTTTTTT.